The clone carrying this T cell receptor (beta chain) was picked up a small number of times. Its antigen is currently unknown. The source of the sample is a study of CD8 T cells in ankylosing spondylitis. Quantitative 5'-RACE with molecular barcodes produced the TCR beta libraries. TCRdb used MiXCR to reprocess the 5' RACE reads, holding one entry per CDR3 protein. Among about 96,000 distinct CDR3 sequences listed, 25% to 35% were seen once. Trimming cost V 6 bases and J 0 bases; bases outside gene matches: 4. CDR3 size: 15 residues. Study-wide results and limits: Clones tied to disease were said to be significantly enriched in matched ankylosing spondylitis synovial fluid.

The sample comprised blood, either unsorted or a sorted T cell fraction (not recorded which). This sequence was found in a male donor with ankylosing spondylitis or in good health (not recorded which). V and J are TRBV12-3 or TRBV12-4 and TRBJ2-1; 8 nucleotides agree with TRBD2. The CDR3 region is CASSQLAVSYNEQFF. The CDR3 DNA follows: TGTGCCAGCAGCCAACTAGCGGTCTCCTACAATGAGCAGTTCTTC.